The 22 T cell receptor beta chains listed next were all sequenced from one sample in a study of technical replicates of blood from several donors. The data were produced by immunoSEQ multiplex PCR, yet TCRdb's version contains in-frame clones alone and is incomplete. The data hold tens of thousands of clones, with approximately 92% observed a single time. The sample comprised T cells isolated from PBMCs. The receptors derive from a human donor in good health.

The V gene is TRBV2, the J gene TRBJ2-7, with a tentative D call TRBD1 (6 bases). The germline CDR1 and CDR2 sequences are SNHLY and FYNNEI. The CDR3 is 15 residues long. V lost 4 bases to trimming and J lost 0 bases, with 13 bases between them. The CDR3: CASSVRTERSYEQYF. CDR3 in DNA: TGTGCCAGCAGTGTACGGACAGAACGCTCCTACGAGCAGTACTTC.

V is TRBV10-3 and J is TRBJ2-3; D may be TRBD2 (5 bases). The V end was cut by 2 bases, the J end by 0 bases, with 6 bases between. Germline V gives CDR1 ENHRY, CDR2 SYGVKD. CDR3 length equals 14 residues. For the CDR3, the DNA is TGTGCCATCAGTGAGCCGGGGAGCACAGATACGCAGTATTTT. Protein: CAISEPGSTDTQYF.

The chain joins TRBV5-1 to TRBJ2-1; 10 nucleotides align to TRBD1. Looked up from germline, CDR1 is SGHRS and CDR2 is YFSETQ. This CDR3 spans 13 amino acids. With 8 bases clipped from V and 6 bases from J, the junction kept 5 bases outside the gene matches. CDR3 coding DNA: TGCGCCAGGCCGGGACAGGGGTCCAATGAGCAGTTCTTC. It is translated as CARPGQGSNEQFF.

This rearrangement joins TRBV7-9 to TRBJ2-5; a weak D match, TRBD2 (6 bases). V was cut by 3 bases and J by 5 bases, with 10 bases left in between. This CDR3 has 13 amino acids. Germline CDR1 SEHNR, CDR2 FQNEAQ (reference sequence). The chain's CDR3 is CASSFGGWETQYF. The DNA of the CDR3 is TGTGCCAGCAGCTTTGGAGGGTGGGAGACCCAGTACTTC. The full variable domain, its missing parts supplied by reference TRBV7-9 and TRBJ2-5, is DTGVSQNPRHKITKRGQNVTFRCDPISEHNRLYWYRQTLGQGPEFLTYFQNEAQLEKSRLLSDRFSAERPKGSFSTLEIQRTEQGDSAMYLCASSFGGWETQYFGPGTRLLVL.

This chain joins TRBV4-1 and TRBJ2-3; TRBD2 aligns across 12 bases. Germline V gives CDR1 MGHRA, CDR2 YSYEKL. The CDR3 is 20 residues long. Germline trimming cut 0 bases from V and 1 base from J; bases unmatched to any gene: 11. CDR3 region: CASSQEGFLAGGGRTDTQYF. CDR3 DNA: TGCGCCAGCAGCCAAGAGGGATTCCTAGCGGGAGGGGGGCGCACAGATACGCAGTATTTT.

The chain uses TRBV5-1 and TRBJ2-7; TRBD2 matches 8 bases. The CDR3 is 14 residues long. Germline loops: CDR1 SGHRS, CDR2 YFSETQ. V dropped 5 bases and J dropped 3; count of bases not matched to a gene: 7. The CDR3 sequence is CASRGGLGGYEQYF. The CDR3 DNA reads as TGCGCCAGCAGAGGGGGACTAGGGGGCTACGAGCAGTACTTC.

The chain combines TRBV11-3 with TRBJ2-1; 10 bases align to TRBD2. The CDR3 is 15 amino acids. J lost 5 bases, V lost 4 bases, and 5 bases had no gene match. Germline CDR1 SGHNT, CDR2 YENEEA. The CDR3 DNA reads TGTGCCAGCAGCTCTTTTAGCGGGAGGAACAATGAGCAGTTCTTC. This gives the protein CASSSFSGRNNEQFF.

V usage is TRBV7-8 and J usage is TRBJ1-5, with 10 positions matching TRBD1. Germline V gene lookup returns CDR1 SGHVS and CDR2 FQNEAQ. The CDR3 consists of 18 residues. The V segment lost 1 base and the J segment 3 bases; nucleotides outside the gene matches: 9. The CDR3 spells CASSLVMEGTGDNQPQHF. The CDR3, as DNA: TGTGCCAGCAGCTTAGTAATGGAGGGGACAGGGGACAATCAGCCCCAGCATTTT.

The chain employs TRBV5-8 and TRBJ2-2; TRBD2 matches at 8 bases. V lost 0 bases and J lost 5; bases outside the gene matches: 3. Germline CDR1 reads SGHTS; CDR2 reads YDEGEE. CDR3 length equals 15 residues. For the CDR3, the DNA is TGTGCCAGCAGCTTGGGGGTAGCGGGGACCGGGGAGCTGTTTTTT. Protein sequence: CASSLGVAGTGELFF.

The V and J genes are TRBV14 and TRBJ2-7; 7 bases are shared with TRBD1. Trimming took 5 bases from V and 2 from J; bases not matched to a gene: 3. Germline CDR1 reads SGHDN; CDR2 reads FVKESK. This CDR3 has 13 residues. The CDR3 nucleotides read TGTGCCAGCAGCGGGCAGGGGGCCTACGAGCAGTACTTC. It codes for CASSGQGAYEQYF. The whole variable domain, remainder taken from reference TRBV14 and TRBJ2-7, is EAGVTQFPSHSVIEKGQTVTLRCDPISGHDNLYWYRRVMGKEIKFLLHFVKESKQDESGMPNNRFLAERTGGTYSTLKVQPAELEDSGVYFCASSGQGAYEQYFGPGTRLTVT.

The chain recombines TRBV5-1 with TRBJ2-3, with TRBD2 identical over 7 bases. Per germline, CDR1 SGHRS and CDR2 YFSETQ. V trimming: 4 bases; J trimming: 6 bases; junction bases outside the gene matches: 8. CDR3 length: 14 amino acids. The CDR3 here is CASSRTSAVDTQYF. CDR3 coding DNA: TGCGCCAGCAGCCGGACTAGTGCGGTGGATACGCAGTATTTT.

CDR3 nucleotide sequence: TGTGCCAGCAGCCAACTAGCGGGAGGAGAGACCCAGTACTTC. Translated, it gives CASSQLAGGETQYF. The chain is built from TRBV27 and TRBJ2-5, with 12 bases identical to TRBD2. The junction had 3 bases not matched to a gene; V was cut back by 6 bases and J by 4 bases. The CDR3 contains 14 residues. Per the germline V gene, CDR1 is MNHEY and CDR2 is SMNVEV (reference sequence).

This chain uses TRBV7-9 with TRBJ1-2, with D possibly TRBD1 on 6 matching bases. The CDR3 spans 14 residues. The ends were cut back, 3 bases at V and 2 bases at J, with 10 bases in the middle. The germline gives CDR1 SEHNR, CDR2 FQNEAQ (reference sequence). The CDR3 DNA is TGTGCCAGCAGCTTTGGACAGACGAACTATGGCTACACCTTC. It codes for CASSFGQTNYGYTF. The entire variable domain, with the rest obtained from reference TRBV7-9 and TRBJ1-2, is as follows: DTGVSQNPRHKITKRGQNVTFRCDPISEHNRLYWYRQTLGQGPEFLTYFQNEAQLEKSRLLSDRFSAERPKGSFSTLEIQRTEQGDSAMYLCASSFGQTNYGYTFGSGTRLTVV.

This clone was counted once. The chain recombines TRBV6-5 with TRBJ2-7; 7 bases align to TRBD1. V trimming: 4 bases; J trimming: 6 bases; junction bases outside the gene matches: 3. CDR3 length: 12 amino acids. CDR1 and CDR2 from the germline V gene are MNHEY and SVGAGI. The CDR3 sequence is CASSSHRGEQYF. DNA for the CDR3: TGTGCCAGCAGTTCCCACAGGGGCGAGCAGTACTTC.

This chain links TRBV6-1 with TRBJ1-5; possibly TRBD1 for D (5 bases). The CDR3 totals 13 residues. Trimming shortened V by 6 bases and J by 0 bases, and 6 bases separated the two germline ends. Germline V gene data show CDR1 as MNHNS and CDR2 as SASEGT. For the CDR3, the DNA is TGTGCCAGCAGCGACAGTAGCAATCAGCCCCAGCATTTT. As protein: CASSDSSNQPQHF.

The J gene is TRBJ1-1, the V gene TRBV9; 9 bases map to TRBD1. This CDR3 spans 16 amino acids. V lost 0 bases and J lost 0; bases outside the gene matches: 3. Per germline, CDR1 SGDLS and CDR2 YYNGEE. CDR3: CASSVGTGGLNTEAFF. As DNA, the CDR3 is TGTGCCAGCAGCGTAGGAACAGGGGGCCTGAACACTGAAGCTTTCTTT.

This chain uses TRBV15 with TRBJ2-7; 8 nucleotides line up with TRBD2. Germline loops: CDR1 LNHNV, CDR2 YYDKDF (reference sequence). This CDR3 spans 16 amino acids. Unmatched junction bases numbered 8, after V lost 1 base and J lost 3 bases. CDR3 nucleotide sequence: TGTGCCACCAGCAGAGCCAGGACTAGCAGAAGCTACGAGCAGTACTTC. Residues: CATSRARTSRSYEQYF.

The chain combines TRBV28 with TRBJ2-2; 8 bases match TRBD2. Germline trimming cut 2 bases from V and 1 base from J; bases unmatched to any gene: 18. Per the germline V gene, CDR1 is MDHEN and CDR2 is SYDVKM. The length of the CDR3 is 21 residues. As DNA, the CDR3 is TGTGCCAGCAGTTTACCCGAATTAGCGGCCCGACTAGCGAAGAACACCGGGGAGCTGTTTTTT. Translating it yields CASSLPELAARLAKNTGELFF.

CDR3 residues: CASSLSGNQPQHF. CDR3 bases: TGCGCCAGCAGCTTATCGGGCAATCAGCCCCAGCATTTT. The chain has TRBV5-1 and TRBJ1-5; D call uncertain. Trimming stripped 2 bases from V and 2 bases from J, with 5 bases between. The CDR3 runs to 13 residues. The germline CDR1 and CDR2 sequences are SGHRS and YFSETQ.

The table lists this clone with a count of one. This chain links TRBV4-2 with TRBJ2-3; 9 nucleotides match TRBD2. This CDR3 comprises 17 residues. Germline lookup yields CDR1 LGHNA and CDR2 YNFKEQ. V trimming: 0 bases; J trimming: 4 bases; junction bases outside the gene matches: 8. The CDR3 bases are TGTGCCAGCAGCCAAGACGGGCGGGGGGGCTCCTCAGATACGCAGTATTTT. Amino acid sequence: CASSQDGRGGSSDTQYF.

The chain links TRBV6-5 to TRBJ2-3; possible D gene TRBD1, 5 bases. V was pared by 8 bases and J by 1 base, with 10 bases between. Germline assignment: CDR1 MNHEY and CDR2 SVGAGI. The CDR3 spans 13 residues. The CDR3 loop is CASRARGTDTQYF. In DNA form, the CDR3 reads TGTGCCAGCCGGGCCAGGGGCACAGATACGCAGTATTTT.

This clone appeared a single time. The chain carries TRBV10-1 and TRBJ1-2, with D unclear. The CDR3 runs 16 residues. Germline CDR1 and CDR2: WNHNN and SYGVQD (reference sequence). The ends were cut back, 3 bases at V and 0 bases at J, with 14 bases in the middle. This CDR3 is CASSERGGSANYGYTF. The CDR3, as DNA: TGCGCCAGCAGTGAACGGGGTGGCAGCGCTAACTATGGCTACACCTTC.